This T cell receptor beta chain comes out of a study of radiation and T cells in renal cell carcinoma. The CDR3 length is 12 residues. V gave up 6 bases and J gave up 4 bases, with 10 bases separating them. The germline V gene encodes CDR1 SNHLY and CDR2 FYNNEI. Sample time point: baseline pretreatment blood. The sample's treatment: 15 Gy SBRT to primary tumor, nephrectomy 4 weeks later. TCRdb keeps only in-frame clones here, not all; method: immunoSEQ multiplex PCR. The table shows under 55,000 clones, with 65% to 90% occurring only once. This material consisted of blood, taken from a patient whose treatment included radiotherapy and nephrectomy. This TCR was sampled from a woman aged 70-85 years with renal cell carcinoma. The chain employs TRBV2 and TRBJ2-7; no clear D. CDR3 region: CASRTDNYEQYF. CDR3 bases: TGTGCCAGCAGAACAGATAATTACGAGCAGTACTTC.